This is a list of T cell receptor beta chains from one sample in a study of metastatic and nonmetastatic thyroid tumors. TCRdb recomputed clones from the PCR reads via MiXCR. The table has some 33,000 clones, approximately 15% seen once. The sample consisted of blood. The receptors derive from a female donor with papillary thyroid cancer or a benign thyroid nodule (not recorded which). Some clones in this sample may be carry-over from other donors' samples. CDR3s include the opening cysteine and the closing phenylalanine or tryptophan. Each record gives: clone size, V gene, J gene, D gene, CDR3 protein, CDR3 DNA. D genes are given only for firm matches. Clone size, where shown, is once, few, many, or a class for clones that have expanded.

>many|TRBV12-3/TRBV12-4|TRBJ2-1|NA
CASTQGGEIYNEQFF
TGTGCCAGTACCCAAGGGGGTGAGATCTACAATGAGCAGTTCTTC
>few|TRBV19|TRBJ1-2|TRBD1
CASSTRDSVLYGYTF
TGTGCCAGTAGTACCCGGGACAGTGTGCTGTATGGCTACACCTTC
>many|TRBV28|TRBJ1-5|NA
CASSLPQGLNQPQHF
TGTGCCAGCAGTTTACCCCAGGGTTTAAATCAGCCCCAGCATTTT
>many|TRBV4-2|TRBJ2-7|TRBD1
CATRATQGANYEQYF
TGTGCTACCCGAGCCACACAGGGGGCCAACTACGAGCAGTACTTC
>NA|TRBV6-2/TRBV6-3|TRBJ2-7|NA
CASSYVTIAYEQYF
TGTGCCAGCAGTTACGTGACTATCGCCTACGAGCAGTACTTC
>many|TRBV7-9|TRBJ1-1|TRBD1
CASRGTGGRNTEAFF
TGTGCCAGCAGGGGGACAGGTGGGAGAAACACTGAAGCTTTCTTT
>many|TRBV4-2|TRBJ2-1|TRBD1
CASSQDQVTGGNEQFF
TGTGCCAGCAGCCAAGATCAGGTGACAGGGGGCAATGAGCAGTTCTTC
>many|TRBV5-4|TRBJ2-1|TRBD2
CASSLDIGRANEQFF
TGTGCCAGCAGCTTGGATATCGGGAGGGCCAATGAGCAGTTCTTC
>few|TRBV6-5|TRBJ1-6|TRBD1
CSSSYGTVEYSPLHF
TGTTCCAGCAGCTACGGGACAGTGGAGTATTCACCCCTCCACTTT
>many|TRBV6-1|TRBJ2-5|TRBD2
CASSEARTSGVQETQYF
TGTGCCAGCAGTGAAGCGAGGACTAGCGGGGTACAAGAGACCCAGTACTTC
>many|TRBV24-1|TRBJ1-3|NA
CATSDLNSGNTIYF
TGTGCCACCAGTGATTTAAACTCTGGAAACACCATATATTTT
>few|TRBV7-8|TRBJ2-7|NA
CASIGRGEQYF
TGTGCCAGCATTGGGCGGGGCGAGCAGTACTTC
>many|TRBV30|TRBJ1-2|NA
CAGPTQTNYGYTF
TGTGCCGGACCCACCCAGACTAACTATGGCTACACCTTC
>few|TRBV5-4|TRBJ1-1|NA
CASSLDRGNEAFF
TGTGCCAGCAGCTTGGATAGGGGGAATGAAGCTTTCTTT
>many|TRBV5-1|TRBJ2-1|NA
CASRLADRPNEQFF
TGCGCCAGCAGACTCGCTGACAGGCCGAATGAGCAGTTCTTC
>NA|TRBV7-2|TRBJ2-7|NA
CASSLVLGGSYEQYF
TGTGCCAGCAGCTTAGTGCTAGGGGGTAGCTACGAGCAGTACTTC
>many|TRBV20-1|TRBJ2-2|TRBD2
CSARDSVRLAGAWRGGELFF
TGCAGTGCTAGAGATAGCGTACGGCTAGCGGGAGCCTGGCGGGGAGGGGAGCTGTTTTTT
>NA|TRBV28|TRBJ1-3|NA
CSSGMADTIYF
TGTTCCAGCGGGATGGCGGACACCATATACTTT
>many|TRBV3-1|TRBJ2-1|NA
CASSQGSPEYNEQFF
TGTGCCAGCAGCCAAGGTTCCCCTGAGTACAATGAGCAGTTCTTC
>NA|TRBV11-2|TRBJ2-7|TRBD1
CASSLVGTVDYEQYF
TGTGCCAGCAGCTTAGTGGGGACAGTAGACTACGAGCAGTACTTC
>many|TRBV11-2|TRBJ1-1|NA
CASSLDPHENTEAFF
TGTGCCAGCAGCTTAGACCCTCACGAGAACACTGAAGCTTTCTTT
>few|TRBV29-1|TRBJ2-7|TRBD1
CSVGTGGDEQYF
TGCAGCGTTGGGACAGGGGGCGACGAGCAGTACTTC
>many|TRBV19|TRBJ1-5|TRBD1
CASTSLGQGRYQPQHF
TGTGCCAGTACTAGCTTAGGACAGGGTAGATATCAGCCCCAGCATTTT
>many|TRBV20-1|TRBJ2-1|TRBD2
CSARDFSLAGLSGNEQFF
TGCAGTGCTAGAGATTTCAGCCTAGCGGGGTTGTCAGGCAATGAGCAGTTCTTC
>NA|TRBV4-2|TRBJ2-7|TRBD1
CATLATQGTNYEQYF
TGTGCTACCCTAGCCACACAGGGGACCAACTACGAGCAGTACTTC
>many|TRBV2|TRBJ1-2|TRBD1
CASSGLSDRQNYGYTF
TGTGCCAGCAGCGGCCTCTCGGACAGGCAGAACTATGGCTACACCTTC
>once|TRBV2|TRBJ2-7|TRBD1
CASSEELLGDSATYEQYF
TGTGCCAGCAGTGAAGAGCTTCTAGGGGACAGCGCTACATACGAGCAGTACTTC
>NA|TRBV20-1|TRBJ2-7|TRBD2
CSASTPGQGLAGKAGEQYF
TGCAGTGCATCCACTCCGGGACAGGGACTAGCGGGCAAGGCGGGGGAGCAGTACTTC
>many|TRBV5-5|TRBJ2-4|NA
CASSLAAGRGNIQYF
TGTGCCAGCAGCTTGGCTGCCGGAAGGGGTAACATTCAGTACTTC
>many|TRBV20-1|TRBJ2-3|NA
CSATPPLAAEGDTQYF
TGCAGTGCTACCCCGCCCCTAGCAGCTGAAGGGGATACGCAGTATTTT
>few|TRBV6-1|TRBJ2-2|TRBD2
CASTKSLLAVTVELFF
TGTGCCAGCACGAAGTCCCTGCTAGCGGTAACCGTGGAGCTGTTTTTT
>NA|TRBV11-2|TRBJ2-3|TRBD2
CASSSLAGWRSTDTQYF
TGTGCCAGCAGCTCGCTAGCGGGTTGGCGTAGCACAGATACGCAGTATTTT
>once|TRBV4-1|TRBJ2-5|NA
CASSHTPGLAGEKTQYF
TGCGCCAGCAGCCATACCCCGGGCCTTGCGGGTGAAAAGACCCAGTACTTC
>many|TRBV11-1|TRBJ2-7|NA
CASSFTLGTETSYEQYF
TGTGCCAGCAGCTTCACCTTGGGGACGGAGACCTCCTACGAGCAGTACTTC
>many|TRBV5-4|TRBJ1-2|NA
CASSLISGDGGYTF
TGTGCCAGCAGCTTAATCTCAGGGGATGGAGGCTACACCTTC
>many|TRBV12-5|TRBJ1-2|TRBD1
CASGPGTGLGVGYTF
TGTGCTAGTGGTCCTGGGACAGGCCTAGGGGTTGGCTACACCTTC
>many|TRBV5-5|TRBJ2-3|NA
CASSPEWVRTDTQYF
TGTGCCAGCAGCCCGGAGTGGGTTAGAACAGATACGCAGTATTTT
>many|TRBV3-1|TRBJ2-7|TRBD2
CASSQDRGGGATEQYF
TGTGCCAGCAGCCAAGATAGGGGCGGGGGGGCAACCGAGCAGTACTTC
>many|TRBV7-2|TRBJ1-1|NA
CASSLAAKLNTEAFF
TGTGCCAGCAGCTTAGCAGCCAAGTTGAACACTGAAGCTTTCTTT
>many|TRBV6-1|TRBJ1-1|NA
CASSEQQAGEAFF
TGTGCCAGCAGTGAACAACAAGCAGGTGAAGCTTTCTTT
>medium-sized|TRBV6-5|TRBJ2-7|NA
CASSYSTEGYYEQYF
TGTGCCAGCAGTTACTCGACGGAGGGTTACTACGAGCAGTACTTC
>many|TRBV28|TRBJ2-5|NA
CASSTLSGGRQETQYF
TGTGCCAGCAGTACCCTCTCTGGGGGCAGACAAGAGACCCAGTACTTC
>many|TRBV20-1|TRBJ2-7|NA
CSARSVGAGDYEQYF
TGCAGTGCTAGGTCCGTTGGGGCCGGTGATTACGAGCAGTACTTC
>NA|TRBV18|TRBJ1-1|NA
CASTRGGGSSTEAYF
TGTGCCAGCACACGCGGGGGGGGTTCGAGCACTGAAGCTTACTTT
>NA|TRBV5-1|TRBJ2-7|NA
CAGNPMVHANYEQYF
TGCGCCGGCAACCCGATGGTACACGCGAACTACGAGCAGTACTTC
>few|TRBV19|TRBJ1-6|NA
CASSMEGIRVSPLHF
TGTGCCAGTAGTATGGAGGGGATAAGAGTCTCACCCCTCCACTTT
>many|TRBV5-6|TRBJ2-7|NA
CASSSVAVPFKQYF
TGTGCCAGCAGCTCTGTAGCGGTTCCCTTCAAGCAGTACTTC
>few|TRBV6-2/TRBV6-3|TRBJ2-2|TRBD1
CASRRQGFTGELFF
TGTGCCAGCAGAAGACAGGGATTCACCGGGGAGCTGTTTTTT
>NA|TRBV20-1|TRBJ1-2|NA
CNARRNGYTF
TGCAATGCTAGACGAAATGGCTACACCTTC
>many|TRBV24-1|TRBJ2-2|TRBD1
CATNRGSNTGELFF
TGTGCCACCAACAGGGGTTCGAACACCGGGGAGCTGTTTTTT
>many|TRBV28|TRBJ2-5|TRBD2
CASSLGGSGSPETQYF
TGTGCCAGCAGTTTAGGGGGTAGCGGGTCTCCGGAGACCCAGTACTTC
>NA|TRBV4-1|TRBJ1-4|NA
CASSQESGASYEKLFF
TGCGCCAGCAGCCAAGAGAGTGGGGCGAGCTATGAAAAACTGTTTTTT
>many|TRBV28|TRBJ2-7|TRBD1
CASSSGTVHYEQYF
TGTGCCAGCAGTTCCGGGACAGTCCACTACGAGCAGTACTTC
>many|TRBV4-1|TRBJ1-1|NA
CASSPQGSAVNTEAFF
TGCGCCAGCAGCCCCCAAGGGTCGGCGGTGAACACTGAAGCTTTCTTT
>many|TRBV7-3|TRBJ2-7|TRBD1
CASSPDRGHWEQYF
TGTGCCAGCAGCCCAGACAGGGGGCATTGGGAGCAGTACTTC
>few|TRBV19|TRBJ1-2|NA
CASSIGGLYGYTF
TGTGCCAGTAGTATTGGGGGATTATATGGCTACACCTTC
>many|TRBV5-1|TRBJ1-1|TRBD1
CASSPLGQGRMNTEAFF
TGCGCCAGCAGCCCGCTGGGACAGGGGCGCATGAACACTGAAGCTTTCTTT
>many|TRBV15|TRBJ2-1|TRBD2
CATSTPELRTSGGAVIGLF
TGTGCCACCAGCACCCCAGAGCTGCGGACTAGCGGGGGGGCGGTGATCGGGCTCTTC
>many|TRBV3-1|TRBJ1-2|NA
CASSQSVWGLGGYTF
TGTGCCAGCAGCCAGTCAGTATGGGGGTTGGGCGGCTACACCTTC